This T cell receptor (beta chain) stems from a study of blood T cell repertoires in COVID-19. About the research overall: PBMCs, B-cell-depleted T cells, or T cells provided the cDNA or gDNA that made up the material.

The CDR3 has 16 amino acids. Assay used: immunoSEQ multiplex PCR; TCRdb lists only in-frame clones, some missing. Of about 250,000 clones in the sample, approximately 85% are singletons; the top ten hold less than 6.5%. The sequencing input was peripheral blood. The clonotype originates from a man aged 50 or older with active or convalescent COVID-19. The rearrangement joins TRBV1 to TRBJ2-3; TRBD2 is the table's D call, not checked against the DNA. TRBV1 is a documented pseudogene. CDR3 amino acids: CTSSLRGREGTDTQYF. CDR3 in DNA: TGCACCAGCAGCCTAAGAGGGCGGGAGGGCACAGATACGCAGTATTTT.